This passage covers 2 T cell receptor beta chains from one sample sequenced in a study of T cells in Graves' hyperthyroidism and ophthalmopathy. RNA transcripts served as the template for amplifying TCR beta CDR3 regions. A first-round RT-PCR of the TCR CDR3 used the HTBI primer set. TCRdb re-derived calls from the multiplex PCR reads in MiXCR, one entry per CDR3 protein. In the table there are about 700,000 distinct CDR3 sequences, 14% of which are singletons. The sequencing input was blood. The source is a woman under 30 with Graves' hyperthyroidism.

This clonotype occurred a few times. This chain joins TRBV7-4 and TRBJ2-3, with TRBD1 matching over 9 bases. V lost 8 bases to trimming and J lost 2 bases; unmatched junction nucleotides: 17. The CDR3 totals 18 residues. Germline V CDR1 and CDR2: SGHVT, SQSDAQ. CDR3: CASRRGQGICSATDTQYF. CDR3 sequence (DNA): TGTGCCAGCCGCCGAGGACAGGGGATTTGCTCGGCCACAGATACGCAGTATTTT.

This clonotype has a handful of counts. The V gene is TRBV7-8, the J gene TRBJ1-1; D unresolved. The CDR3 runs 14 residues. Germline-derived CDR1 and CDR2 are SGHVS and FQNEAQ. The ends were cut back, 7 bases at V and 7 bases at J, with 19 bases in the middle. The CDR3 loop is CASTWVDSGLEAFF. CDR3 DNA sequence: TGTGCCAGCACGTGGGTTGACTCCGGCCTTGAAGCTTTCTTT.